These T cell receptor beta chains were read from a single sample in a study of cytomegalovirus exposure and HLA in healthy donors. Using immunoSEQ multiplex PCR, the repertoire was profiled, and TCRdb retains in-frame clones only, with some absent. The sample comprises hundreds of thousands of clones, 82% of which are singletons, and nearly 6% rests with the top ten. Sequencing was done on a sample of PBMCs. These receptors all stem from a man aged 40-49 years in good health and CMV-seropositive. The conserved cysteine and the conserved F or W are not part of the CDR3 here. Each record gives: D gene, J gene, V gene, CDR3 protein. A D gene is named only where the DNA matches it firmly.

. TRBJ1-2 TRBV19 ASSNTGYGYT
TRBD1 TRBJ2-1 TRBV5-4 ASRGQDYNEQF
. TRBJ1-1 TRBV19 ASEYGQMNTEAF
TRBD2 TRBJ2-7 TRBV27 ASSPKPPTSGSLSYEQY
TRBD1 TRBJ2-1 TRBV7-2 ASSSPRQGNEQF
. TRBJ2-6 TRBV14 ASSQDIFGSSGANVLT
. TRBJ2-1 TRBV7-6 ASSLAVGVQF
. TRBJ1-1 TRBV30 AWGRAGVLGTEAF
TRBD1 TRBJ1-1 TRBV7-9 ASSATGGGTAF
. TRBJ2-1 TRBV7-3 ASSLNRRGNGEQF
. TRBJ1-3 TRBV5-1 ASSREQGSGNTIY